The 27 T cell receptor beta chains reported below all come from one sample, sequenced in a study of beta chain features in type 1 diabetes. The entirety of the isolated RNA underwent reverse transcription, so expressed TCRB transcripts were sequenced. The table came from immunoSEQ multiplex PCR; TCRdb's copy has only in-frame clones and leaves some out. The sample gives 35,000 to 45,000 clones, roughly 64% of which show up once; around 2% is in the top ten. The sample taken for sequencing was Tregs from blood. The receptors originated from a woman between 25 and 40 years old in good health.

The CDR3 sequence: CASSLITSGIHEQFF. The CDR3 DNA reads TGTGCCAGCAGCCTCATAACGAGCGGGATTCATGAGCAGTTCTTC. This sequence joins TRBV27 and TRBJ2-1, with 7 bases lining up with TRBD2. This CDR3 is 15 amino acids long. Germline CDR1 is MNHEY and CDR2 is SMNVEV (reference sequence). Unmatched junction bases numbered 13, after V lost 6 bases and J lost 8 bases.

This chain joins TRBV6-5 and TRBJ1-4; 8 positions agree with TRBD1. After removal of 6 bases from V and 8 bases from J, the junction contained 11 bases not matched to a gene. This CDR3 is 15 amino acids long. CDR1 is MNHEY and CDR2 is SVGAGI in the germline V gene. CDR3 nucleotides: TGTGCCAGCAGCACAAGGACAGGGCCTAGGGAAAAACTGTTTTTT. It specifies CASSTRTGPREKLFF.

The chain combines TRBV11-2 with TRBJ2-2; D gene unclear. The V gene lost 0 bases and the J gene lost 4 bases, with 6 bases spanning the gap. The CDR3 is made up of 14 amino acids. Germline V gene lookup returns CDR1 SGHAT and CDR2 FQNNGV. CDR3 amino acids: CASSLDVITGELFF. The CDR3 DNA follows: TGTGCCAGCAGCTTAGATGTTATCACCGGGGAGCTGTTTTTT.

The chain recombines TRBV7-8 with TRBJ2-7; 7 nucleotides line up with TRBD2. Looked up from germline, CDR1 is SGHVS and CDR2 is FQNEAQ. J lost 0 bases, V lost 4 bases, and 6 bases had no gene match. The CDR3 totals 15 residues. This chain's CDR3 is CASSSRAGNSYEQYF. The CDR3 DNA follows: TGTGCCAGCAGCTCGAGAGCGGGGAACTCCTACGAGCAGTACTTC. The whole variable domain, remainder taken from reference TRBV7-8 and TRBJ2-7, is GAGVSQSPRYKVAKRGQDVALRCDPISGHVSLFWYQQALGQGPEFLTYFQNEAQLDKSGLPSDRFFAERPEGSVSTLKIQRTQQEDSAVYLCASSSRAGNSYEQYFGPGTRLTVT.

The V gene is TRBV7-9, the J gene TRBJ2-1; D is ambiguous. The germline V gene has CDR1 SEHNR and CDR2 FQNEAQ (reference sequence). This CDR3 is 14 amino acids long. V dropped 5 bases and J dropped 1 base, with 9 bases sitting between them. Here the CDR3 reads CASSRHQSYNEQFF. The CDR3, as DNA: TGTGCCAGCAGCAGACACCAATCCTACAATGAGCAGTTCTTC.

This clone was observed a few times. This chain links TRBV4-3 with TRBJ2-7, with D maybe TRBD2 (5 bases). Trimming shortened V by 3 bases and J by 1 base, and 13 bases separated the two germline ends. Germline CDR1 reads LGHNA; CDR2 reads YSLEER. The CDR3 is 15 residues long. CDR3 sequence: CASSQLYPGSYEQYF. In DNA, the CDR3 is TGCGCCAGCAGCCAGTTATACCCGGGATCCTACGAGCAGTACTTC.

The J gene is TRBJ2-1, the V gene TRBV2; TRBD1 agrees at 11 bases. Germline V lookup: CDR1 SNHLY, CDR2 FYNNEI. J was trimmed by 5 bases and V by 5 bases; bases with no gene match: 5. The CDR3 extends over 15 amino acids. The CDR3 nucleotides are TGTGCCAGCAGTCAGGGACAGGGGGGGGACAATGAGCAGTTCTTC. Encoded protein: CASSQGQGGDNEQFF.

CDR3 protein: CASSLGALYGETQYF. The CDR3 nucleotides read TGCGCCAGCAGCTTGGGGGCCCTGTATGGAGAGACCCAGTACTTC. The V call is TRBV5-1, the J call TRBJ2-5; D is unclear. V was pared by 0 bases and J by 4 bases, with 13 bases between. The CDR3 consists of 15 residues. CDR1 SGHRS and CDR2 YFSETQ come from the germline V gene. Using reference TRBV5-1 and TRBJ2-5 for the parts outside the CDR3, the full variable domain is KAGVTQTPRYLIKTRGQQVTLSCSPISGHRSVSWYQQTPGQGLQFLFEYFSETQRNKGNFPGRFSGRQFSNSRSEMNVSTLELGDSALYLCASSLGALYGETQYFGPGTRLLVL.

The V and J genes are TRBV7-2 and TRBJ2-3; D not certain. V was cut by 1 base and J by 1 base, with 6 bases left in between. The CDR3 runs to 14 residues. The V gene's germline CDR1 is SGHTA and CDR2 FQGNSA. The CDR3 here is CASSLGLGTDTQYF. DNA of the CDR3: TGTGCCAGCAGCTTAGGACTTGGCACAGATACGCAGTATTTT.

This chain joins TRBV4-1 and TRBJ2-1; 8 bases align to TRBD2. This CDR3 has 17 amino acids. J gave up 7 bases and V 4 bases, and 15 bases lay outside the gene matches. Germline values: CDR1 MGHRA, CDR2 YSYEKL. The CDR3 protein is CASSLSGVAGLLNEQFF. The CDR3 DNA follows: TGCGCCAGCAGCCTGTCGGGGGTAGCGGGACTATTGAATGAGCAGTTCTTC.

The chain couples TRBV27 to TRBJ2-1; TRBD2 agrees at 10 bases. The CDR3 runs 15 residues. The V gene end was trimmed by 7 bases and the J gene end by 9 bases; junction bases not matched to a gene: 12. Germline V gives CDR1 MNHEY, CDR2 SMNVEV (reference sequence). The CDR3 is CASKGGASGSFEQFF. DNA for the CDR3: TGTGCCAGCAAAGGTGGGGCTAGCGGGAGTTTTGAGCAGTTCTTC.

The chain uses TRBV7-8 and TRBJ2-5, with D hard to call. The V gene's germline CDR1 is SGHVS and CDR2 FQNEAQ. This CDR3 has 16 amino acids. The germline V and J ends were trimmed by 5 bases and 1 base, with 17 bases remaining between them. For the CDR3, the DNA is TGTGCCAGCAGCCCTACGTTATGGAGCCTCCAAGAGACCCAGTACTTC. Translating it yields CASSPTLWSLQETQYF.

The gene calls are TRBV9 and TRBJ2-1; 7 bases agree with TRBD2. Germline values: CDR1 SGDLS, CDR2 YYNGEE. V lost 0 bases and J lost 9; bases outside the gene matches: 3. The CDR3 has 13 residues. The CDR3 DNA is TGTGCCAGCAGCGTAGTTTCGGGAGGTGAGCAGTTCTTC. The encoded protein is CASSVVSGGEQFF.

The chain recombines TRBV6-6 with TRBJ2-1, with a weak D call TRBD2 (7 bases). The CDR3 has 14 amino acids. Germline assignment: CDR1 MNHNY and CDR2 SVGAGI (reference sequence). The V end was cut by 5 bases, the J end by 10 bases, with 18 bases between. The CDR3 DNA is TGTGCCAGCAGTGTCGAGGGGGGGCGCCGGGAGCAGTTCTTC. It encodes CASSVEGGRREQFF.

This clone has more than one count but fewer than ten. The V and J genes are TRBV28 and TRBJ2-1; 7 nucleotides line up with TRBD2. The CDR3 is 17 amino acids. J lost 6 bases, V lost 6 bases, and 17 bases had no gene match. Per germline, CDR1 MDHEN and CDR2 SYDVKM. For the CDR3, the DNA is TGTGCCAGCAGAGTTTTGGTTGGGATTGGGAGGGGCAATGAGCAGTTCTTC. Encoded protein: CASRVLVGIGRGNEQFF.

The V gene is TRBV10-3, the J gene TRBJ1-6; 7 bases are shared with TRBD1. J lost 5 bases, V lost 10 bases, and 11 bases had no gene match. The CDR3 sequence is 15 residues long. Germline values: CDR1 ENHRY, CDR2 SYGVKD. The CDR3: CATRDSRGDNSPLHF. The CDR3 bases are TGTGCCACACGGGACAGCCGCGGCGATAATTCACCCCTCCACTTT.

The chain joins TRBV7-9 to TRBJ2-1; D might be TRBD2 (7 bases). V lost 5 bases and J 6 bases, leaving 26 bases between the germline ends. CDR1 and CDR2 from the germline V gene are SEHNR and FQNEAQ (reference sequence). This CDR3 is built from 18 residues. CDR3 region: CASSTYPLGGGGVNEQFF. The CDR3 DNA sequence: TGTGCCAGCAGCACTTATCCCCTGGGCGGGGGCGGGGTCAATGAGCAGTTCTTC.

The rearrangement links TRBV5-1 to TRBJ2-4; 9 bases fit TRBD1. The V segment lost 4 bases and the J segment 8 bases; nucleotides outside the gene matches: 7. Germline loops: CDR1 SGHRS, CDR2 YFSETQ. CDR3 size: 14 residues. In DNA, the CDR3 is TGCGCCAGCAGCGGGGGACAGGGCACTGACATTCAGTACTTC. Amino acid sequence: CASSGGQGTDIQYF.

This sequence joins TRBV6-5 and TRBJ2-1; D is unclear. Germline assignment: CDR1 MNHEY and CDR2 SVGAGI. Trimming left V 2 bases short and J 10 bases short, with 6 bases between. This CDR3 is built from 11 residues. DNA of the CDR3: TGTGCCAGCAGTTACCGCAGAGAGCAGTTCTTC. Translating it yields CASSYRREQFF.

The chain couples TRBV9 to TRBJ1-3, with TRBD1 identical over 8 bases. This CDR3 region has 17 residues. The junction had 12 bases not matched to a gene; V was cut back by 3 bases and J by 4 bases. CDR1 and CDR2 from the germline V gene are SGDLS and YYNGEE. The CDR3 loop reads CASSARQGLLAGNTIYF. CDR3 DNA: TGTGCCAGCAGCGCAAGACAGGGGCTCTTAGCGGGAAACACCATATATTTT.

This chain connects TRBV18 to TRBJ2-1; TRBD2 matches 12 bases. Germline CDR1 reads KGHSH; CDR2 reads LQKENI. V was pared by 5 bases and J by 0 bases, with 8 bases of the junction left unmatched. This CDR3 region has 18 residues. The CDR3 DNA reads as TGTGCCAGCTCATTCGGACTAGCGGGGTTAAGCTCCTACAATGAGCAGTTCTTC. It is translated as CASSFGLAGLSSYNEQFF.

The chain recombines TRBV6-6 with TRBJ2-7; maybe TRBD1 (5 bases). CDR3 length equals 13 residues. CDR1 is MNHNY and CDR2 is SVGAGI in the germline V gene (reference sequence). Trimming removed 2 bases at V and 3 bases at J, with 8 bases between. CDR3 in DNA: TGTGCCAGCAGTTACCGACAGCTCTACGAGCAGTACTTC. It yields the protein CASSYRQLYEQYF.

This chain uses TRBV28 with TRBJ2-7; no reliable D call. Deletions cut 8 bases from V and 2 bases from J, with 4 bases between. CDR3 length: 10 residues. Germline V gene data show CDR1 as MDHEN and CDR2 as SYDVKM. The CDR3 loop is CASGPYEQYF. Here the CDR3 DNA reads TGTGCCAGCGGCCCCTACGAGCAGTACTTC.

The rearrangement links TRBV28 to TRBJ2-2, with 8 bases matching TRBD2. Germline V CDR1 and CDR2: MDHEN, SYDVKM. The ends lost 5 bases at V and 6 bases at J; junction bases unmatched: 2. The CDR3 is 13 amino acids. CDR3 sequence reads: CASSRAGAGELFF. The CDR3, as DNA: TGTGCCAGCAGTAGAGCGGGAGCCGGGGAGCTGTTTTTT.

This clone was recorded only once. The V gene is TRBV28, the J gene TRBJ2-1, with TRBD2 identical over 9 bases. The length of the CDR3 is 12 residues. In germline, CDR1 is MDHEN, CDR2 SYDVKM. V shed 6 bases, J shed 11 bases, and the junction held 5 bases outside the gene matches. The CDR3 nucleotides are TGTGCCAGCAGATCTAGCGGGAACCAGCAGTTCTTC. The encoded protein is CASRSSGNQQFF.

This clone was detected once. The chain has TRBV7-8 and TRBJ2-1; 10 nucleotides align to TRBD2. CDR1 and CDR2 from the germline V gene are SGHVS and FQNEAQ. The CDR3 is 15 amino acids. Trimming at V came to 5 bases and at J to 7 bases, leaving 8 bases not matched to a gene. The CDR3 spells CASSRSGRAGNEQFF. CDR3 in DNA: TGTGCCAGCAGCCGGAGCGGGAGGGCCGGTAATGAGCAGTTCTTC.

The CDR3 sequence is CASSTTRYGEQFF. The CDR3 coding sequence is TGTGCCAGTTCTACGACGAGGTATGGTGAGCAGTTCTTC. The chain employs TRBV6-5 and TRBJ2-1; D gene unclear. This CDR3 is 13 amino acids long. V shed 9 bases and J shed 9 bases, with 18 bases lying between them. CDR1 MNHEY and CDR2 SVGAGI come from the germline V gene.